The T cell receptor beta chain described here comes from a study of T cell responses to AZD1222 COVID-19 vaccine. Overall study context: Analyses pooled second doses at about 4 or about 12 weeks.

Assay: immunoSEQ multiplex PCR; the TCRdb copy retains only in-frame clones and omits some. The repertoire has about 99,000 clones, around nine tenths of them found once; the top ten carry over 15%. CDR3 length equals 16 residues. Germline-derived CDR1 and CDR2 are LNHNV and YYDKDF (reference sequence). V lost 0 bases to trimming and J lost 5 bases, with 16 bases between them. Comments on this clone: Its specificity is unknown.

General study findings and limits: Rises in breadth and depth of Spike-specific TCRs came after two AZD1222 doses. Spike was spanned by vaccine-associated CD4 TCRs, which were dominant at 160-218 and 743-854.

The chain employs TRBV15 and TRBJ1-1, with D tentatively TRBD1 (5 bases). The sample consisted of peripheral blood, taken on day 0 of AZD1222 vaccination. The receptor's source is an adult in good health. The CDR3 sequence is CATSRDGGRVGTEAFF. For the CDR3, the DNA is TGTGCCACCAGCAGAGATGGTGGCAGGGTAGGGACTGAAGCTTTCTTT. Together with reference TRBV15 and TRBJ1-1, the CDR3 gives the full variable domain: DAMVIQNPRYQVTQFGKPVTLSCSQTLNHNVMYWYQQKSSQAPKLLFHYYDKDFNNEADTPDNFQSRRPNTSFCFLDIRSPGLGDTAMYLCATSRDGGRVGTEAFFGQGTRLTVV.